The clone carrying this T cell receptor (beta chain) was counted many times. cDNA molecules, individually, were tagged with unique molecular identifiers. MiXCR, applied by TCRdb to the 5' RACE reads, yields one record per CDR3 protein. The table shows 45,000 or so distinct CDR3 sequences, with approximately 4% occurring only once. The germline CDR1 and CDR2 sequences are PRHDT and FYEKMQ (reference sequence). V gave up 4 bases and J gave up 4 bases, with 6 bases separating them. The CDR3 has 12 residues. This entry is derived from a study of early T cells in non-severe SARS-CoV-2 infection. Across the whole study: Chains were not paired, and sequencing was done on bulk RNA from unsorted whole blood.

The sequencing input was whole blood. This clonotype was obtained from an adult who was a healthcare worker with PCR-confirmed SARS-CoV-2 infection or an uninfected control (not recorded which). The chain links TRBV13 to TRBJ2-3; maybe TRBD2 (6 bases). CDR3 sequence: CASSWGADTQYF. CDR3 DNA: TGTGCCAGCAGCTGGGGGGCAGATACGCAGTATTTT.